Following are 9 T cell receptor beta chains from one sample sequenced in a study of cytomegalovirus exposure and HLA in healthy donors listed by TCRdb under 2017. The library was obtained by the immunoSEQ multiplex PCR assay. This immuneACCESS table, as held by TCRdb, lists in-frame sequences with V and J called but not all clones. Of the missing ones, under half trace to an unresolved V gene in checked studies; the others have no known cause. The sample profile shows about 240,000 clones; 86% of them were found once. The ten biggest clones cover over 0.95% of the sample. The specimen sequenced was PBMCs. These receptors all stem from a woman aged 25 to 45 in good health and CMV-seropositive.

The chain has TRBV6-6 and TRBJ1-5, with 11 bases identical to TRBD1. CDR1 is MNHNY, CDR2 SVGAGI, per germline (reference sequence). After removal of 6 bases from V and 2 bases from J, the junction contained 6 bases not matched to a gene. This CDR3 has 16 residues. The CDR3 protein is CASRNGQGACNQPQHF. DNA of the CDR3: TGTGCCAGCAGGAACGGACAGGGGGCCTGCAATCAGCCCCAGCATTTT.

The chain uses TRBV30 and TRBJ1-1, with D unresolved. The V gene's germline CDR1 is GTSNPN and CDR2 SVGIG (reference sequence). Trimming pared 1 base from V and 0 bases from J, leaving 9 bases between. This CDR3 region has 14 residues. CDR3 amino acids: CAWSARLMNTEAFF. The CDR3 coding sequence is TGTGCCTGGAGTGCCCGACTGATGAACACTGAAGCTTTCTTT.

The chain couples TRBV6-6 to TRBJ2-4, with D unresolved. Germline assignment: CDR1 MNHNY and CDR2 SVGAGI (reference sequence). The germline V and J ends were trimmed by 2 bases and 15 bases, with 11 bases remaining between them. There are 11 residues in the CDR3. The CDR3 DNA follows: TGTGCCAGCAGTTACGGTGACTCCGGGTACTTC. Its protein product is CASSYGDSGYF.

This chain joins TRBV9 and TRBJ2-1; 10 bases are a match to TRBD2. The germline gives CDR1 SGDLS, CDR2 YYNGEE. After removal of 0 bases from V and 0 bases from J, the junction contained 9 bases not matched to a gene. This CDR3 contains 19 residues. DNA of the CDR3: TGTGCCAGCAGCGTAGGGTTAGGTAGCGGGGGGAGCTCCTACAATGAGCAGTTCTTC. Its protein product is CASSVGLGSGGSSYNEQFF. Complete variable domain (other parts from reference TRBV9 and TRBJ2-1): DSGVTQTPKHLITATGQRVTLRCSPRSGDLSVYWYQQSLDQGLQFLIQYYNGEERAKGNILERFSAQQFPDLHSELNLSSLELGDSALYFCASSVGLGSGGSSYNEQFFGPGTRLTVL.

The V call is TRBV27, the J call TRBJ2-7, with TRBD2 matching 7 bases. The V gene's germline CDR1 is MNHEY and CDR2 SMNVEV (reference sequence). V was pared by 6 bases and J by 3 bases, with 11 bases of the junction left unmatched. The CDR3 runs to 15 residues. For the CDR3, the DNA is TGTGCCAGCAGCCAAAAGACTAGCAGGCGCTACGAGCAGTACTTC. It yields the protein CASSQKTSRRYEQYF.

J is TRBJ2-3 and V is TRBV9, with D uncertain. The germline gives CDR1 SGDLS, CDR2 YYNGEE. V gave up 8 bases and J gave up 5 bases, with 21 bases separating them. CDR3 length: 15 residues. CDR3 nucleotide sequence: TGTGCCAGTAATCCCCTATGTCCACTACGAGATACGCAGTATTTT. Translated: CASNPLCPLRDTQYF.

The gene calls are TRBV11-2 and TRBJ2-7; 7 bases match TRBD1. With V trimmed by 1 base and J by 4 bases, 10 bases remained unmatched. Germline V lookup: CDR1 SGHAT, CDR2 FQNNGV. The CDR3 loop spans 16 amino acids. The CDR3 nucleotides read TGTGCCAGCAGCTTAGGGGGGTTGGGACAGCTTTACGAGCAGTACTTC. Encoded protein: CASSLGGLGQLYEQYF.

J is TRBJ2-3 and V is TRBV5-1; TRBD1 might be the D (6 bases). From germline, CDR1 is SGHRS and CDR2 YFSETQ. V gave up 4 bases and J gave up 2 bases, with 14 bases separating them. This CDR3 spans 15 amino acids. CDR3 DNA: TGCGCCAGCAGCCCAACTGGACAGTCCACAGATACGCAGTATTTT. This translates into CASSPTGQSTDTQYF.

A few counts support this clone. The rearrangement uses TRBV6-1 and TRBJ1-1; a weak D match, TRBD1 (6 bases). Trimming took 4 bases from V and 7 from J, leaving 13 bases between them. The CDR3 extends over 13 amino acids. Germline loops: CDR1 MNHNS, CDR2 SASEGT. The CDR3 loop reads CASSVPGQHEAFF. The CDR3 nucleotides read TGTGCCAGCAGTGTTCCGGGACAACATGAAGCTTTCTTT.